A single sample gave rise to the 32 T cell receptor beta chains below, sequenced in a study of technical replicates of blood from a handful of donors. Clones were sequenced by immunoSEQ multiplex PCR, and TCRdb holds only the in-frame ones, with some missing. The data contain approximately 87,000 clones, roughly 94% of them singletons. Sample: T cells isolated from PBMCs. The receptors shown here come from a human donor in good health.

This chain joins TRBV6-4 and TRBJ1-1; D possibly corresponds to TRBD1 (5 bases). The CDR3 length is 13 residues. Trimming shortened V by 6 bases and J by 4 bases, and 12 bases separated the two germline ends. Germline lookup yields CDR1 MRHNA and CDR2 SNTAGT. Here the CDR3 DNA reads TGTGCCAGCAGCCCCGGGGGGGGCACTGAAGCTTTCTTT. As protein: CASSPGGGTEAFF.

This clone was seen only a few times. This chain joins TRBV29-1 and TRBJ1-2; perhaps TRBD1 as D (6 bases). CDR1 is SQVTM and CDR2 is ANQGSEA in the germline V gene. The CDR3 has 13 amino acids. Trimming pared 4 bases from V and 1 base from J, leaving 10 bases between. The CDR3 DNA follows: TGCAGCGTTGGGGGGGGCCATAACTATGGCTACACCTTC. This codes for CSVGGGHNYGYTF. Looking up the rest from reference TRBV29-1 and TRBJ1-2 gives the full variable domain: SAVISQKPSRDICQRGTSLTIQCQVDSQVTMMFWYRQQPGQSLTLIATANQGSEATYESGFVIDKFPISRPNLTFSTLTVSNMSPEDSSIYLCSVGGGHNYGYTFGSGTRLTVV.

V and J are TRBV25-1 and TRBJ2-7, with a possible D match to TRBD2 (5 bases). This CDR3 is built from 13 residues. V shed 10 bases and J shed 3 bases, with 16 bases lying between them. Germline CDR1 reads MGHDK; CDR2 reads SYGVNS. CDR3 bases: TGTGCCAACCCCAGCGGTTTCGTCTACGAGCAGTACTTC. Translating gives CANPSGFVYEQYF.

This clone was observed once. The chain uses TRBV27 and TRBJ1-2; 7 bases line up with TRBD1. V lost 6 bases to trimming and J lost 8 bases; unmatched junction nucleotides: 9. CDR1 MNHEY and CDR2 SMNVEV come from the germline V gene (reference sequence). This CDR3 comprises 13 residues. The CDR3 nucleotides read TGTGCCAGCAGCTCTATACAGGGGAGGGGCTACACCTTC. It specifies CASSSIQGRGYTF.

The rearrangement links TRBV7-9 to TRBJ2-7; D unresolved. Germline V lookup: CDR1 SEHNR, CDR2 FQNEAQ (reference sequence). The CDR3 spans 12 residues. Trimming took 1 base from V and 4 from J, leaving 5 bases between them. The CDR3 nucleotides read TGTGCCAGCAGCTTAGTCCGTTACGAGCAGTACTTC. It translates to CASSLVRYEQYF.

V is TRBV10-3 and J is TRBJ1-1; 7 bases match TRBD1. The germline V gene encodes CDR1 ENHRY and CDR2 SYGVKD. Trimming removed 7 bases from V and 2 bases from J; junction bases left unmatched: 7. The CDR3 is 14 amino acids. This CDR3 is CAITPTGPNTEAFF. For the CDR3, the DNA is TGTGCCATCACTCCGACAGGGCCTAACACTGAAGCTTTCTTT.

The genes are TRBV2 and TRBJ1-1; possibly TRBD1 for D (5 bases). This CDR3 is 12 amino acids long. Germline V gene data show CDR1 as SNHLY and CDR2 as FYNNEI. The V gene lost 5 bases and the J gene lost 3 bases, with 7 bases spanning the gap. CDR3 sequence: CASSWGDTEAFF. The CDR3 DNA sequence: TGTGCCAGCAGTTGGGGGGACACTGAAGCTTTCTTT.

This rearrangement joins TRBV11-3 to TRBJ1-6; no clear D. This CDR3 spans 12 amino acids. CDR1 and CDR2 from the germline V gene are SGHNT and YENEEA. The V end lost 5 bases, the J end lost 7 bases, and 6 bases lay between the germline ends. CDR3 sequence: CASSDYNSPLHF. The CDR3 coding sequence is TGTGCCAGCAGCGACTACAATTCACCCCTCCACTTT.

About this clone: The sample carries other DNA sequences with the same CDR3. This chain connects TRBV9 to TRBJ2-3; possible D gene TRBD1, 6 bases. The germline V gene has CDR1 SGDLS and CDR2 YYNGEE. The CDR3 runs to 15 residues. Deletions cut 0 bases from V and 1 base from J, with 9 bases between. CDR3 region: CASSVVGGGTDTQYF. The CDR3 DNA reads TGTGCCAGCAGCGTAGTAGGGGGAGGCACAGATACGCAGTATTTT.

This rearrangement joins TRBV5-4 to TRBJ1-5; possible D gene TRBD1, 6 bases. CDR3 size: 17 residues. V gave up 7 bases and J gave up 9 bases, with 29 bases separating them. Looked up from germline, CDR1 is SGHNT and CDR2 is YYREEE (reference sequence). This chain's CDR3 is CASQCARGRSADGPQHF. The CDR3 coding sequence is TGTGCCAGCCAATGCGCCAGGGGCCGCTCCGCGGACGGGCCCCAGCATTTT.

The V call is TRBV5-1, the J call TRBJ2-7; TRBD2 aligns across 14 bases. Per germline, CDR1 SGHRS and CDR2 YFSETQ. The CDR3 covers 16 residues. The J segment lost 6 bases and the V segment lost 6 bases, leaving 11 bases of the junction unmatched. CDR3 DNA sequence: TGCGCCAGCACCCTTCGACTAGCGGGAGGGCCTGGCGAGCAGTACTTC. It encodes CASTLRLAGGPGEQYF.

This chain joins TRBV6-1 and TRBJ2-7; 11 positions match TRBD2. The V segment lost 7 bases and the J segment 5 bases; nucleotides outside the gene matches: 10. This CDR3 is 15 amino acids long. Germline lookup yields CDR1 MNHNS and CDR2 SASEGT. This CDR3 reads CASNPLAGENHEQYF. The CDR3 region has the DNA TGTGCCAGCAATCCACTAGCGGGAGAGAACCACGAGCAGTACTTC.

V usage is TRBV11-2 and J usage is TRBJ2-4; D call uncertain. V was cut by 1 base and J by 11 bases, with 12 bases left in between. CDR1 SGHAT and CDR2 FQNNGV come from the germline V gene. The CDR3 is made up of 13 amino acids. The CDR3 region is CASSLVAAKFQYF. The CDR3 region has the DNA TGTGCCAGCAGCTTAGTAGCCGCCAAATTTCAGTACTTC.

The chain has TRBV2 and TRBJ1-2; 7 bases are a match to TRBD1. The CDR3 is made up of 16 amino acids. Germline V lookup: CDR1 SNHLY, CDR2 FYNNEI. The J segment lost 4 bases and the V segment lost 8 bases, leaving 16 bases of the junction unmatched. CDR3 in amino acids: CASFKSQGEKGYGYTF. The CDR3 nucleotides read TGTGCCAGCTTTAAAAGCCAGGGGGAAAAGGGCTATGGCTACACCTTC. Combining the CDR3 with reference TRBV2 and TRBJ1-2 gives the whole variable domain EPEVTQTPSHQVTQMGQEVILRCVPISNHLYFYWYRQILGQKVEFLVSFYNNEISEKSEIFDDQFSVERPDGSNFTLKIRSTKLEDSAMYFCASFKSQGEKGYGYTFGSGTRLTVV.

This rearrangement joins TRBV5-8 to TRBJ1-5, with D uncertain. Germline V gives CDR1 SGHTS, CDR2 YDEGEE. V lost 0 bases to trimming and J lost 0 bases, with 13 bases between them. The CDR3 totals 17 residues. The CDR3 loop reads CASSLAGGLHSNQPQHF. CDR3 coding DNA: TGTGCCAGCAGCTTGGCCGGAGGGCTCCATAGCAATCAGCCCCAGCATTTT.

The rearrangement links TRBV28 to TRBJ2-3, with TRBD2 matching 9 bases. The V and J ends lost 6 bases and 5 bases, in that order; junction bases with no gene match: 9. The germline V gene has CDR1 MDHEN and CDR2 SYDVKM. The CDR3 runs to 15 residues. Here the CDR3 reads CASSPPGLALDTQYF. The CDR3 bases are TGTGCCAGCAGCCCCCCCGGACTAGCGTTAGATACGCAGTATTTT.

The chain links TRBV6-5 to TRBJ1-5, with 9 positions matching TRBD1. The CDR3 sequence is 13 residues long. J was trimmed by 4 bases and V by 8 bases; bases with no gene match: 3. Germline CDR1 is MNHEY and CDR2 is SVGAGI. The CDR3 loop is CASAGQGNQPQHF. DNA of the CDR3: TGTGCCAGCGCCGGACAGGGGAATCAGCCCCAGCATTTT.

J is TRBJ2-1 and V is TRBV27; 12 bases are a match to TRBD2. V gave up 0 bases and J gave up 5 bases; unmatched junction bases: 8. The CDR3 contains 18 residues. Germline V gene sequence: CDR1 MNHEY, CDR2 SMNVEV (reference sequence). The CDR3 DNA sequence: TGTGCCAGCAGTTTATCGACTAGCGGGAGAAGAATTGACAATGAGCAGTTCTTC. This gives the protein CASSLSTSGRRIDNEQFF.

DNA for the CDR3: TGCAGCGTTGCCCCGATAGAAACTAACTATGGCTACACCTTC. It encodes CSVAPIETNYGYTF. This chain connects TRBV29-1 to TRBJ1-2; D is ambiguous. The CDR3 spans 14 residues. From germline, CDR1 is SQVTM and CDR2 ANQGSEA. Trimming took 4 bases from V and 0 from J, leaving 12 bases between them.

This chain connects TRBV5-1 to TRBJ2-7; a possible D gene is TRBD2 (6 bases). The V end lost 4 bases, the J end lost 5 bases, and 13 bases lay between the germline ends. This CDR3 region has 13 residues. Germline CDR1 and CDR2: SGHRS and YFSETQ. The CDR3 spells CASSDRGEDEQYF. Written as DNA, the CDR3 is TGCGCCAGCAGCGACCGTGGGGAGGACGAGCAGTACTTC.

This CDR3 is CASSQGRGLASDTQYF. CDR3 nucleotide sequence: TGCGCCAGCAGCCAAGGTCGAGGACTAGCGTCAGATACGCAGTATTTT. The chain carries TRBV4-1 and TRBJ2-3, with 9 bases identical to TRBD2. The V gene end was trimmed by 1 base and the J gene end by 4 bases; junction bases not matched to a gene: 6. The CDR3 contains 16 residues. From germline, CDR1 is MGHRA and CDR2 YSYEKL.

CDR3: CASSQASRMRLYGYTF. As DNA, the CDR3 is TGCGCCAGCAGCCAAGCCTCCCGAATGAGGCTTTATGGCTACACCTTC. V usage is TRBV4-1 and J usage is TRBJ1-2; D gene unclear. V lost 1 base and J lost 5, with 17 bases in between. Looked up from germline, CDR1 is MGHRA and CDR2 is YSYEKL. The CDR3 sequence is 16 residues long.

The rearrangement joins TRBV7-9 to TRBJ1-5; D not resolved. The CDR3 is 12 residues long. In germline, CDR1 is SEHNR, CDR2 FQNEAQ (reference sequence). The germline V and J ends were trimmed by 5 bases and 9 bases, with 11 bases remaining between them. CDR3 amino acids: CASSRGWGPQHF. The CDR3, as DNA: TGTGCCAGCAGCCGGGGTTGGGGGCCCCAGCATTTT.

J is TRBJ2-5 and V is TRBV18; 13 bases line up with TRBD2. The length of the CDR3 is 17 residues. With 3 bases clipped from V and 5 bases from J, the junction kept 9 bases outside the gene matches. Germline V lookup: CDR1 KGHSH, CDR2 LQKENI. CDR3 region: CASSPPGLAGSGETQYF. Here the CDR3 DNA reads TGTGCCAGCTCACCCCCGGGACTAGCGGGGTCGGGGGAGACCCAGTACTTC.

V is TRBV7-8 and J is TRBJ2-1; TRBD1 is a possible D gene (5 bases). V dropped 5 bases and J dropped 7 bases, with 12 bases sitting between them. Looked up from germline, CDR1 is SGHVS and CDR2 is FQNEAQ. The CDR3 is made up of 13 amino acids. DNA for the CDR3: TGTGCCAGCAGCGATCAGGGATGGAATGAGCAGTTCTTC. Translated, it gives CASSDQGWNEQFF.

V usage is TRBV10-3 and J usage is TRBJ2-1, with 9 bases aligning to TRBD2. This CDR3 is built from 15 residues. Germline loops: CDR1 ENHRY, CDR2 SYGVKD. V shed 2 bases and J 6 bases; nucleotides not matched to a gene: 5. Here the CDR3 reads CAISEPSGRPNEQFF. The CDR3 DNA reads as TGTGCCATCAGTGAGCCCAGCGGGAGGCCCAATGAGCAGTTCTTC.

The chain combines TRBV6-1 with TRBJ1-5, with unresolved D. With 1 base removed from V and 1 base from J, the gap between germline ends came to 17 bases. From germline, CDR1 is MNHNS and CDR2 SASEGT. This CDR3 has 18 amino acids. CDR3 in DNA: TGTGCCAGCAGTGAAGTCTTAGATGCGGCCGCCAGCAATCAGCCCCAGCATTTT. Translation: CASSEVLDAAASNQPQHF.

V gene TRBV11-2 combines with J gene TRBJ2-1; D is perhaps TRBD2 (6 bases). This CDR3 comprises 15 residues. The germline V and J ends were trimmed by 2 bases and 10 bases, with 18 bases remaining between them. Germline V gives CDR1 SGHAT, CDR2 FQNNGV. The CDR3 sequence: CASSLLRGVKGEQFF. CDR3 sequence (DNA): TGTGCCAGCAGCTTATTGCGGGGTGTCAAGGGGGAGCAGTTCTTC.

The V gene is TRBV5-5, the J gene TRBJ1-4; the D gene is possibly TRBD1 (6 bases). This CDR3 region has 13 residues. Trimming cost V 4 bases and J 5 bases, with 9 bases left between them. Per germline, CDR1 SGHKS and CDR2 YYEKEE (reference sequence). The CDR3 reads CASSRGGNEKLFF. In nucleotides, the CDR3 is TGTGCCAGCAGCAGGGGGGGAAATGAAAAACTGTTTTTT.

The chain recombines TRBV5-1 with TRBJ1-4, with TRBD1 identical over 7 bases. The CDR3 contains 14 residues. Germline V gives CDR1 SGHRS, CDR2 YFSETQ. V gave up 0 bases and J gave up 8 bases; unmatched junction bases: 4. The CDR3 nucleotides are TGCGCCAGCAGCTTGGTCCAGGGGGTGGAAAAACTGTTTTTT. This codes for CASSLVQGVEKLFF.

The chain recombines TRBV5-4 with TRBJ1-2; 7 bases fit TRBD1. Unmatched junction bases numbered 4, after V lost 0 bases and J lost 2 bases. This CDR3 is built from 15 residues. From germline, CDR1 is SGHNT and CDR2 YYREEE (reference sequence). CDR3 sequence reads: CASSLAMDRNYGYTF. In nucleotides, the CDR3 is TGTGCCAGCAGCTTGGCCATGGACAGGAACTATGGCTACACCTTC.

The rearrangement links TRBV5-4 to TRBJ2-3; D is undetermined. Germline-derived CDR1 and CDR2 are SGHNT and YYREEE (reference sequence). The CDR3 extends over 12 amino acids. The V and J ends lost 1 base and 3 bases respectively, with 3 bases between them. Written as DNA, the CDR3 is TGTGCCAGCAGCTTGACTACAGATACGCAGTATTTT. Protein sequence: CASSLTTDTQYF.